The next 25 T cell receptor beta chains were all read from a single sample in a study of blood T cell repertoires in COVID-19. This table comes from immunoSEQ multiplex PCR, and its TCRdb copy is limited to in-frame clones, with some not included. The data contain 470,000 or so clones, 80% to 90% of them seen just once; the ten biggest clones take up approximately 4.5%. The sequencing sample was made of peripheral blood. These receptors originate from a woman aged 25 to 39 with acute or convalescent COVID-19.

The chain employs TRBV7-9 and TRBJ1-3; tentative D call: TRBD1 (5 bases). This CDR3 is 19 amino acids long. CDR1 SEHNR and CDR2 FQNEAQ come from the germline V gene (reference sequence). Trimming stripped 4 bases from V and 1 base from J, with 23 bases between. The CDR3 here is CASSSTQRTLRASGNTIYF. The CDR3 DNA sequence: TGTGCCAGCAGCTCTACTCAAAGAACTCTCAGGGCGTCTGGAAACACCATATATTTT.

This clone was detected once. The CDR3 spells CAWTEGGLYEQYF. The DNA for the CDR3 is TGTGCCTGGACTGAGGGGGGGCTCTACGAGCAGTACTTC. The chain recombines TRBV30 with TRBJ2-7; D is perhaps TRBD2 (7 bases). The CDR3 is 13 residues long. Looked up from germline, CDR1 is GTSNPN and CDR2 is SVGIG (reference sequence). Trimming took off 4 bases at V and 3 bases at J, with 13 bases between the two ends.

This chain connects TRBV5-1 to TRBJ2-7; 9 bases are shared with TRBD1. This CDR3 region has 17 residues. CDR1 and CDR2 from the germline V gene are SGHRS and YFSETQ. The V and J ends lost 0 bases and 5 bases, in that order; junction bases with no gene match: 12. The CDR3 DNA is TGCGCCAGCAGCTTGGAAGGTACGGGACAGGGAGGGCACGAGCAGTACTTC. Amino acid sequence: CASSLEGTGQGGHEQYF.

The chain uses TRBV20-1 and TRBJ2-7; TRBD1 aligns across 9 bases. V gave up 3 bases and J gave up 2 bases; unmatched junction bases: 8. The CDR3 spans 15 residues. The germline V gene has CDR1 DFQATT and CDR2 SNEGSKA (reference sequence). Here the CDR3 DNA reads TGCAGTGCTAGTAACCACCGGGACAGGGCCTACGAGCAGTACTTC. It is translated as CSASNHRDRAYEQYF.

The CDR3: CASSLWGGGVSSSYEQYF. CDR3 DNA sequence: TGTGCCAGCAGTTTATGGGGTGGAGGCGTCTCATCATCCTACGAGCAGTACTTC. This sequence joins TRBV28 and TRBJ2-7; D is perhaps TRBD2 (5 bases). Germline V gives CDR1 MDHEN, CDR2 SYDVKM. V was shortened by 0 bases and J by 1 base, with 19 bases between the two germline ends. The CDR3 covers 18 residues.

The count of this clone is one. This chain connects TRBV11-2 to TRBJ2-7; TRBD1 matches 10 bases. Germline V gene lookup returns CDR1 SGHAT and CDR2 FQNNGV. J gave up 2 bases and V 5 bases, and 6 bases lay outside the gene matches. CDR3 length: 15 residues. The chain's CDR3 is CASSNPGQGTYEQYF. For the CDR3, the DNA is TGTGCCAGCAGCAACCCGGGACAGGGGACCTACGAGCAGTACTTC.

This rearrangement joins TRBV5-1 to TRBJ2-3, with 7 bases identical to TRBD2. This CDR3 has 15 amino acids. Germline-derived CDR1 and CDR2 are SGHRS and YFSETQ. Germline trimming cut 5 bases from V and 2 bases from J; bases unmatched to any gene: 8. For the CDR3, the DNA is TGCGCCAGCAGTTGGATCAGCGGGGACACAGATACGCAGTATTTT. It is translated as CASSWISGDTDTQYF.

This chain joins TRBV10-2 and TRBJ1-1, with D possibly being TRBD1 (5 bases). Germline V gene lookup returns CDR1 WSHSY and CDR2 SAAADI. This CDR3 contains 13 residues. The germline V and J ends were trimmed by 3 bases and 1 base, with 6 bases remaining between them. The CDR3 DNA follows: TGCGCCAGCAGTGAACAGGAGAACACTGAAGCTTTCTTT. Translating it yields CASSEQENTEAFF.

The chain employs TRBV20-1 and TRBJ1-1; a possible D gene is TRBD1 (5 bases). The germline gives CDR1 DFQATT, CDR2 SNEGSKA (reference sequence). Trimming removed 6 bases at V and 8 bases at J, with 13 bases between. There are 11 residues in the CDR3. DNA of the CDR3: TGCAGTGCAACAACAGGTTACGAAGCTTTCTTT. Encoded protein: CSATTGYEAFF.

The rearrangement uses TRBV14 and TRBJ2-1; D not certain. Germline lookup yields CDR1 SGHDN and CDR2 FVKESK. The V gene lost 1 base and the J gene lost 5 bases, with 18 bases spanning the gap. The CDR3 is 17 residues long. The CDR3 loop is CASSQVVFFSSHNEQFF. CDR3 coding DNA: TGTGCCAGCAGCCAAGTAGTCTTTTTTAGTAGCCACAATGAGCAGTTCTTC.

The V and J genes are TRBV11-2 and TRBJ1-2; a possible D gene is TRBD1 (5 bases). The CDR3 runs 15 residues. V gave up 1 base and J gave up 4 bases, with 13 bases separating them. In germline, CDR1 is SGHAT, CDR2 FQNNGV. CDR3 protein: CASSLARGGGYGYTF. Here the CDR3 DNA reads TGTGCCAGCAGCTTAGCGAGGGGAGGAGGCTATGGCTACACCTTC.

The rearrangement links TRBV5-3 to TRBJ1-2; 10 positions match TRBD1. TRBV5-3 is noted as an ORF with a role that remains uncertain. V lost 4 bases to trimming and J lost 6 bases; unmatched junction nucleotides: 9. The CDR3 sequence is 15 residues long. This chain's CDR3 is CARSPPRDRGDGYTF. The CDR3 DNA is TGTGCCAGAAGCCCGCCCCGGGACAGGGGTGATGGCTACACCTTC.

The V and J genes are TRBV12-2 and TRBJ1-2; the tabulated D call, TRBD1, remains unverified against the DNA. TRBV12-2 is assigned pseudogene status. The CDR3 contains 17 residues. CDR3 nucleotide sequence: TGTGCAAGTCGCTTGGGGACAGGGGTGAATCCTAACTATGGCTACACCTTC. Translated: CASRLGTGVNPNYGYTF.

The chain is built from TRBV24-1 and TRBJ2-5; D perhaps matches TRBD2 (7 bases). In germline, CDR1 is KGHDR, CDR2 SFDVKD. The V and J ends lost 4 bases and 7 bases respectively, with 12 bases between them. The CDR3 spans 13 residues. The CDR3 here is CATSEGGLGTQYF. The CDR3 nucleotides read TGTGCCACCAGTGAGGGGGGGCTCGGGACCCAGTACTTC.

The chain couples TRBV19 to TRBJ2-7; D uncertain. The CDR3 runs 15 residues. Per the germline V gene, CDR1 is LNHDA and CDR2 is SQIVND (reference sequence). Trimming pared 1 base from V and 3 bases from J, leaving 13 bases between. The CDR3 DNA reads as TGTGCCAGTAGTATAGGGCCAACTTCGGGCTACGAGCAGTACTTC. Its protein product is CASSIGPTSGYEQYF.

The chain uses TRBV7-3 and TRBJ2-5; maybe TRBD2 (5 bases). The germline V gene encodes CDR1 SGHTA and CDR2 FQGTGA. This CDR3 spans 15 amino acids. V lost 3 bases and J lost 0, with 11 bases in between. The DNA for the CDR3 is TGTGCCAGCAGCTTGACGTCGGGGTACCAAGAGACCCAGTACTTC. Residues: CASSLTSGYQETQYF.

CDR3 sequence (DNA): TGTGCCAGCTCACCTGACCTAGCGGGGTCTAGCACAGATACGCAGTATTTT. Translated: CASSPDLAGSSTDTQYF. The chain employs TRBV18 and TRBJ2-3; 9 bases align to TRBD2. This CDR3 contains 17 residues. Germline V gene sequence: CDR1 KGHSH, CDR2 LQKENI. J gave up 0 bases and V 3 bases, and 7 bases lay outside the gene matches.

The chain uses TRBV18 and TRBJ1-3; weak D call: TRBD1 (5 bases). Germline-derived CDR1 and CDR2 are KGHSH and LQKENI. The V end was cut by 6 bases, the J end by 0 bases, with 12 bases between. The CDR3 contains 15 residues. This CDR3 is CASSLQGISGNTIYF. In DNA, the CDR3 is TGTGCCAGCTCTCTTCAGGGAATCTCTGGAAACACCATATATTTT.

V and J are TRBV2 and TRBJ2-5, with D possibly being TRBD2 (5 bases). The CDR3 spans 16 residues. V was cut by 0 bases and J by 0 bases, with 11 bases left in between. Germline V CDR1 and CDR2: SNHLY, FYNNEI. This CDR3 is CASSEAQRRDQETQYF. For the CDR3, the DNA is TGTGCCAGCAGTGAAGCGCAACGGCGGGACCAAGAGACCCAGTACTTC.

V is TRBV4-1 and J is TRBJ1-1; D unresolved. The ends were cut back, 1 base at V and 2 bases at J, with 17 bases in the middle. Germline CDR1 MGHRA, CDR2 YSYEKL. The CDR3 length is 17 residues. CDR3 DNA: TGCGCCAGCAGCCAAGTCATACAGAGACGGACTAACACTGAAGCTTTCTTT. Translated: CASSQVIQRRTNTEAFF.

The genes are TRBV18 and TRBJ1-1, with D maybe TRBD1 (6 bases). Trimming cost V 2 bases and J 3 bases, with 7 bases left between them. This CDR3 has 13 amino acids. CDR1 is KGHSH and CDR2 is LQKENI in the germline V gene. CDR3 protein: CASSPTGYTEAFF. The CDR3 DNA reads TGTGCCAGCTCACCAACAGGGTACACTGAAGCTTTCTTT. Filled out from reference TRBV18 and TRBJ1-1, the complete variable domain reads NAGVMQNPRHLVRRRGQEARLRCSPMKGHSHVYWYRQLPEEGLKFMVYLQKENIIDESGMPKERFSAEFPKEGPSILRIQQVVRGDSAAYFCASSPTGYTEAFFGQGTRLTVV.

The J gene is TRBJ2-5, the V gene TRBV7-2; the D is unclear. CDR1 SGHTA and CDR2 FQGNSA come from the germline V gene. The CDR3 consists of 13 residues. Trimming removed 4 bases at V and 5 bases at J, with 11 bases between. As DNA, the CDR3 is TGTGCCAGCAGCTCCCTAAGCCGTGAGACCCAGTACTTC. Translated, it gives CASSSLSRETQYF.

The gene calls are TRBV7-2 and TRBJ1-2; TRBD1 aligns across 10 bases. The germline V gene encodes CDR1 SGHTA and CDR2 FQGNSA. With 3 bases clipped from V and 8 bases from J, the junction kept 6 bases outside the gene matches. The CDR3 is made up of 14 amino acids. In nucleotides, the CDR3 is TGTGCCAGCAGCTTTATCGGGACAGGGGAAGGCTACACCTTC. Amino acid sequence: CASSFIGTGEGYTF.

This rearrangement joins TRBV24-1 to TRBJ1-4; 8 bases fit TRBD1. This CDR3 region has 13 residues. The V segment lost 4 bases and the J segment 10 bases; nucleotides outside the gene matches: 4. Looked up from germline, CDR1 is KGHDR and CDR2 is SFDVKD. The CDR3: CATSERDRGKLFF. CDR3 coding DNA: TGTGCCACCAGTGAACGCGACAGGGGAAAACTGTTTTTT.

The V and J genes are TRBV6-1 and TRBJ2-7; 9 bases are a match to TRBD1. Germline values: CDR1 MNHNS, CDR2 SASEGT. The CDR3 extends over 18 amino acids. Unmatched junction bases numbered 12, after V lost 0 bases and J lost 3 bases. CDR3 in amino acids: CASSEAKRGGTGLYEQYF. The CDR3, as DNA: TGTGCCAGCAGTGAAGCCAAGAGGGGAGGGACAGGGCTCTACGAGCAGTACTTC.